This record concerns one T cell receptor (beta chain) sequence. Looked up from germline, CDR1 is MNHEY and CDR2 is SMNVEV (reference sequence). Trimming removed 3 bases from V and 9 bases from J; junction bases left unmatched: 8. CDR3 length: 15 amino acids. The sample belongs to a study of radiotherapy plus CTLA-4 blockade in lung cancer. Background on the study: Among all patients, roughly 17% showed objective responses, while 30% to 35% had disease control.

Only in-frame clones appear in the TCRdb table, and some are missing; sequencing was by immunoSEQ multiplex PCR. The sample has about 38,000 clones, over 70% seen once. Sequencing used peripheral blood, obtained from a patient treated with radiotherapy plus ipilimumab. This chain connects TRBV27 to TRBJ2-3, with TRBD2 matching over 11 bases. This TCR derives from a human donor with non-small cell lung cancer who had stable disease on radiotherapy plus ipilimumab. In nucleotides, the CDR3 is TGTGCCAGCAGTTTTGTGTCTAGCGGGGGGAGGACGCAGTATTTT. Its protein product is CASSFVSSGGRTQYF.